What follows describes a single T cell receptor (beta chain). Antigen unknown. The data were taken from a study of regulatory T cells in long-lasting Graves disease. Time point given: newly diagnosed GD, antithyroid drugs for less than 3 months. RNA from PBMCs was the source of the TCR library. By American Thyroid Association guidelines, Graves' disease was diagnosed in the cohort. Overall study results and limits: Under persistent disease, TRBV28, TRBJ1-2 and TRBJ2-5 were used preferentially.

The authors built TCR beta libraries using iRepertoire HTBI primers and Arm-PCR of CDR3 regions. Using its own MiXCR run on the multiplex PCR reads, TCRdb lists one record per CDR3 protein. The table shows approximately 400,000 distinct CDR3 sequences, with more than 12% occurring only once. The CDR3 runs to 18 residues. V lost 2 bases and J lost 0; bases outside the gene matches: 6. Looked up from germline, CDR1 is MNHEY and CDR2 is SMNVEV (reference sequence). In addition, the sample was reused for a study of T cells in Graves' hyperthyroidism and ophthalmopathy.

V is TRBV27 and J is TRBJ1-3; 11 bases are shared with TRBD1. This specimen consisted of peripheral blood mononuclear cells (PBMCs), obtained at new diagnosis, from a patient treated with antithyroid drugs. This TCR was sampled from a woman aged 25 to 39 with Graves disease. In DNA, the CDR3 is TGTGCCAGCAGTTTACCCTGGACAGGGGGCTTCTCTGGAAACACCATATATTTT. It encodes CASSLPWTGGFSGNTIYF.